This is a list of T cell receptor beta chains from one sample in a study of blood T cell repertoires in COVID-19. Assay used: immunoSEQ multiplex PCR; TCRdb lists only in-frame clones, some missing. The data contain just under 85,000 clones, more than 80% of them singletons. The sample consisted of peripheral blood. These receptors came from a woman of 80 years or more with acute or convalescent COVID-19. Each CDR3 is given with its conserved first and last residue. D genes are given only for firm matches. Some rows mark clone size as missing; the rest say once, few, many or name a class of expanded clone.

CDR3 DNA	CDR3 protein	D gene	clone size	V gene	J gene
TGTGCCAGCAGCAAAGAAACAGAAGGTCGAAAGCTCTCTGGGGCCAACGTCCTGACTTTC	CASSKETEGRKLSGANVLTF	NA	NA	TRBV21-1	TRBJ2-6
TGCAGCGCCGGGGGGGGTACCTATGGCTACACCTTC	CSAGGGTYGYTF	NA	once	TRBV29-1	TRBJ1-2
TGCGCCAGCAGCTTGGCCCTTGGAGCTGAAGGCACTGAAGCTTTCTTT	CASSLALGAEGTEAFF	NA	NA	TRBV5-1	TRBJ1-1
TGTGCCAGCACCCTGGGGAGGGGTAATGAGCAGTTCTTC	CASTLGRGNEQFF	TRBD2	NA	TRBV6-5	TRBJ2-1
TGCGCCAGCAGCCCCACGGGACAGGGGTACAATGAGCAGTTCTTC	CASSPTGQGYNEQFF	TRBD1	NA	TRBV5-1	TRBJ2-1
TGTGCCAGCAGGTACAGGGTTGAACTAAACATTCAGTACTTC	CASRYRVELNIQYF	NA	NA	TRBV28	TRBJ2-4
TGTGCCAGCAGTACTACGACTAGCGGGAAAGAGACCCAGTACTTC	CASSTTTSGKETQYF	TRBD2	NA	TRBV28	TRBJ2-5
TGTGCCATCAACAGAGAGGGCAGCACAGATACGCAGTATTTT	CAINREGSTDTQYF	NA	few	TRBV10-3	TRBJ2-3
TGTGCCAGCAGCTCAGGACAGGGATGGGATCAGCCCCAGCATTTT	CASSSGQGWDQPQHF	TRBD1	NA	TRBV5-5	TRBJ1-5
TGTGCCAGCAGTTCGACAGTCAATCAGCCCCAGCATTTT	CASSSTVNQPQHF	NA	NA	TRBV6-5	TRBJ1-5
TGTGCCACCAGAACTACGGGGTTAGCCAAAAACATTCAGTACTTC	CATRTTGLAKNIQYF	NA	NA	TRBV27	TRBJ2-4
TGTGCCAGCAGCCACCTGACCCCAGCGCCCCAGTACTTC	CASSHLTPAPQYF	NA	NA	TRBV3-1/TRBV3-2	TRBJ2-5
TGTGCCAGCAGGCCGGGGCGGGAGGGGTACGAGCAGTACTTC	CASRPGREGYEQYF	TRBD2	NA	TRBV7-2	TRBJ2-7
TGTGCCAGCAGTCTATCCGGGACAAAGAATCAGCCCCAGCATTTT	CASSLSGTKNQPQHF	NA	NA	TRBV6-2/TRBV6-3	TRBJ1-5
TGCAGCGCTAGTTACAATGAGCAGTTCTTC	CSASYNEQFF	NA	NA	TRBV29-1	TRBJ2-1
TGTGCCAGCAGCGGGGGGTCTCGCGGAGATACGCAGTATTTT	CASSGGSRGDTQYF	NA	few	TRBV5-6	TRBJ2-3
TGTGCCAGCAGACGCGCGGGAGGCGAGTACAATGAGCAGTTCTTC	CASRRAGGEYNEQFF	TRBD2	NA	TRBV6-5	TRBJ2-1
TGCAGCGCAGAACTAAGGACTAGCGGAAACAATGAGCAGTTCTTC	CSAELRTSGNNEQFF	TRBD2	NA	TRBV29-1	TRBJ2-1
TGTGCCAGCAGCTCGACAGGCTTCTATGGCTACACCTTC	CASSSTGFYGYTF	NA	once	TRBV11-2	TRBJ1-2
TGTGCCAGCAGCTTATACCCGGGACAGGGGCCCCTACGCTACACCTTC	CASSLYPGQGPLRYTF	TRBD1	NA	TRBV5-4	TRBJ1-2
TGCAGTGCTACGGGGAATGGCTACACCTTC	CSATGNGYTF	NA	NA	TRBV20-1	TRBJ1-2
TGTGCCACCAGCAGAACTCCTCCGCCTTTCACAGATACGCAGTATTTT	CATSRTPPPFTDTQYF	NA	NA	TRBV15	TRBJ2-3